This T cell receptor (beta chain) was identified during a study of T cell responses to AZD1222 COVID-19 vaccine. Turning to the study itself: Second doses at about 4 or about 12 weeks were pooled.

To note about this clone: The antigen is not known.

Using immunoSEQ multiplex PCR, the repertoire was profiled, and TCRdb retains in-frame clones only, with some absent. The sample includes about 140,000 clones, around 91% of them seen just once. The study's findings and limits: The CD4 TCRs associated with vaccination extended across spike and predominated at 160-218 and 743-854.

Germline values: CDR1 SEHNR, CDR2 FQNEAQ (reference sequence). V lost 5 bases, J lost 0 bases, and 11 bases lay in between. The CDR3 extends over 15 amino acids. The clonotype comes from an adult in good health. The chain uses TRBV7-9 and TRBJ1-5; a possible D gene is TRBD1 (6 bases). The sequencing here drew on peripheral blood, taken on day 0 of AZD1222 vaccination. Here the CDR3 reads CASSQQGYSNQPQHF. DNA of the CDR3: TGTGCCAGCAGCCAACAGGGATATAGCAATCAGCCCCAGCATTTT.